This T cell receptor beta chain was documented in a study of OX40 agonist ivuxolimab in advanced cancers. Study-wide background: The drug used for patients, ivuxolimab, was an agonistic anti-OX40 (CD134) antibody.

The protocol was immunoSEQ multiplex PCR, while the TCRdb copy is restricted to in-frame clones and leaves out a portion. Of about 72,000 clones in the sample, around 85% were seen once. This clone showed up just once. The TCR was taken from an adult with an advanced solid tumor such as melanoma, head and neck, liver or kidney cancer. The source material was CD4+ or CD8+ T cells sorted from blood, sampled in a trial of the OX40 agonist ivuxolimab.

CDR3 sequence (DNA): TGTGCCAGCAGCTTATTGGGGACTGGTTCCTACGAGCAGTACTTC. Protein product: CASSLLGTGSYEQYF. This chain joins TRBV7-9 and TRBJ2-7; TRBD2 might be the D (6 bases). This CDR3 has 15 amino acids. Germline CDR1 SEHNR, CDR2 FQNEAQ (reference sequence). The V and J ends lost 2 bases and 1 base respectively, with 12 bases between them.